The 15 T cell receptor beta chains below were found in one sample sequenced in a study of CD4 T cells in relation to SARS-CoV-2 and coronaviruses. The unexposed donors gave CD4+ T cells in about 2011-2019, prior to COVID-19. Profiling relied on immunoSEQ multiplex PCR, and the TCRdb table lists in-frame clones only, not all of them. The sample gives around 69,000 clones, about 95% of which show up once; over 0.11% is in the top ten. The material sequenced was naive CD4+ T cells from PBMCs. The sample's subset: naive CD4+ T cells isolated by negative enrichment. These receptors all come from a human donor in good health.

The CDR3 region has the DNA TGTGCCAGCAGCTCCTCTTCACAGGGAAATGAGCAGCCCCAGCATTTT. Translation gives CASSSSSQGNEQPQHF. The chain recombines TRBV5-6 with TRBJ1-5; TRBD1 might be the D (6 bases). Trimming took 3 bases from V and 7 from J, leaving 20 bases between them. Germline V gene sequence: CDR1 SGHDT, CDR2 YYEEEE. The CDR3 contains 16 residues.

This rearrangement joins TRBV5-1 to TRBJ2-2, with a tentative D call TRBD2 (7 bases). Trimming took off 0 bases at V and 6 bases at J, with 18 bases between the two ends. This CDR3 is built from 17 residues. Per germline, CDR1 SGHRS and CDR2 YFSETQ. In DNA form, the CDR3 reads TGCGCCAGCAGCTTGGTGGGGGGGGCAGTCGTGTCCGGGGAGCTGTTTTTT. This translates into CASSLVGGAVVSGELFF.

The J gene is TRBJ2-7, the V gene TRBV7-9; 8 nucleotides agree with TRBD2. Trimming removed 2 bases from V and 1 base from J; junction bases left unmatched: 4. The CDR3 loop spans 15 amino acids. Germline loops: CDR1 SEHNR, CDR2 FQNEAQ (reference sequence). The chain's CDR3 is CASSLSGGFSYEQYF. In DNA form, the CDR3 reads TGTGCCAGCAGCTTAAGCGGGGGTTTTTCCTACGAGCAGTACTTC.

This chain joins TRBV5-1 and TRBJ2-3; no firm D call. This CDR3 spans 14 amino acids. V shed 1 base and J shed 2 bases, with 8 bases lying between them. Looked up from germline, CDR1 is SGHRS and CDR2 is YFSETQ. CDR3 sequence (DNA): TGCGCCAGCAGCTTGAAGGAAATCACAGATACGCAGTATTTT. Translated: CASSLKEITDTQYF.

J is TRBJ2-4 and V is TRBV4-1; tentative D call: TRBD2 (7 bases). Trimming took 1 base from V and 9 from J, leaving 13 bases between them. The CDR3 has 14 amino acids. The germline gives CDR1 MGHRA, CDR2 YSYEKL. The CDR3 DNA follows: TGCGCCAGCAGCCAAGTCAGGGGAGGGGTCATTCAGTACTTC. It is translated as CASSQVRGGVIQYF.

The V and J genes are TRBV9 and TRBJ2-7; TRBD2 might be the D (5 bases). Germline lookup yields CDR1 SGDLS and CDR2 YYNGEE. This CDR3 is built from 13 residues. V lost 3 bases to trimming and J lost 2 bases, with 9 bases between them. The CDR3 sequence is CASSDGAAYEQYF. DNA of the CDR3: TGTGCCAGCAGCGACGGAGCGGCCTACGAGCAGTACTTC.

This chain joins TRBV30 and TRBJ1-6; no definite D call. Germline-derived CDR1 and CDR2 are GTSNPN and SVGIG (reference sequence). Deletions cut 2 bases from V and 5 bases from J, with 7 bases between. There are 13 residues in the CDR3. Written as DNA, the CDR3 is TGTGCCTGGAGTTTGTTAGATAATTCACCCCTCCACTTT. Amino acid sequence: CAWSLLDNSPLHF.

This chain uses TRBV4-2 with TRBJ1-5; D gene uncertain. V gave up 2 bases and J gave up 3 bases, with 14 bases separating them. Looked up from germline, CDR1 is LGHNA and CDR2 is YNFKEQ. This CDR3 contains 16 residues. Written as DNA, the CDR3 is TGTGCCAGCAGCCAAACCTCTGGATTTGACAATCAGCCCCAGCATTTT. As protein: CASSQTSGFDNQPQHF.

The genes are TRBV19 and TRBJ2-1, with TRBD2 as a possible D gene (7 bases). CDR1 and CDR2 from the germline V gene are LNHDA and SQIVND (reference sequence). With 4 bases removed from V and 7 bases from J, the gap between germline ends came to 20 bases. There are 16 residues in the CDR3. This CDR3 reads CASSRPRGAETNEQFF. In DNA, the CDR3 is TGTGCCAGTAGTAGGCCCCGGGGGGCAGAAACGAATGAGCAGTTCTTC. Complete variable domain (other parts from reference TRBV19 and TRBJ2-1): DGGITQSPKYLFRKEGQNVTLSCEQNLNHDAMYWYRQDPGQGLRLIYYSQIVNDFQKGDIAEGYSVSREKKESFPLTVTSAQKNPTAFYLCASSRPRGAETNEQFFGPGTRLTVL.

The chain couples TRBV18 to TRBJ2-3, with D perhaps TRBD2 (6 bases). This CDR3 is built from 19 residues. V was pared by 1 base and J by 0 bases, with 20 bases between. Germline lookup yields CDR1 KGHSH and CDR2 LQKENI. CDR3 in amino acids: CASSPLLAASGLSTDTQYF. The CDR3 DNA sequence: TGTGCCAGCTCACCACTTTTAGCGGCGTCGGGCCTTAGCACAGATACGCAGTATTTT.

In its sample, this clone was seen once. The V gene is TRBV24-1, the J gene TRBJ2-7, with 9 bases lining up with TRBD1. CDR3 size: 17 residues. In germline, CDR1 is KGHDR, CDR2 SFDVKD. J gave up 6 bases and V 2 bases, and 13 bases lay outside the gene matches. CDR3 in amino acids: CATSDSRPGQGSLEQYF. The CDR3 DNA sequence: TGTGCCACCAGTGATTCAAGGCCGGGACAGGGTAGCCTCGAGCAGTACTTC.

V gene TRBV18 combines with J gene TRBJ2-3; 12 bases are shared with TRBD2. CDR1 and CDR2 from the germline V gene are KGHSH and LQKENI. V lost 3 bases to trimming and J lost 6 bases; unmatched junction nucleotides: 4. This CDR3 comprises 15 residues. The CDR3 here is CASSPLAGGPDTQYF. DNA for the CDR3: TGTGCCAGCTCACCTCTAGCGGGAGGGCCGGATACGCAGTATTTT.

V is TRBV30 and J is TRBJ1-1, with D tentatively TRBD1 (5 bases). Per the germline V gene, CDR1 is GTSNPN and CDR2 is SVGIG (reference sequence). This CDR3 comprises 15 residues. V gave up 3 bases and J gave up 1 base, with 15 bases separating them. CDR3 protein: CAWRGLGSTNTEAFF. CDR3 nucleotide sequence: TGTGCCTGGAGGGGACTCGGGAGTACGAACACTGAAGCTTTCTTT.

The chain links TRBV4-2 to TRBJ2-7, with TRBD2 identical over 12 bases. This CDR3 has 15 amino acids. The J segment lost 5 bases and the V segment lost 4 bases, leaving 6 bases of the junction unmatched. CDR1 LGHNA and CDR2 YNFKEQ come from the germline V gene. CDR3 in DNA: TGTGCCAGCAGCCGGCCGACTAGCGGGAGAAACGAGCAGTACTTC. Translation: CASSRPTSGRNEQYF.

The chain carries TRBV28 and TRBJ1-4; a weak D match, TRBD1 (5 bases). CDR3 length: 14 amino acids. V shed 8 bases and J shed 8 bases, with 18 bases lying between them. Germline V gene lookup returns CDR1 MDHEN and CDR2 SYDVKM. The CDR3 DNA is TGTGCCAGCCTCGCGCACGGGGCGCGAGAAAAACTGTTTTTT. This translates into CASLAHGAREKLFF.